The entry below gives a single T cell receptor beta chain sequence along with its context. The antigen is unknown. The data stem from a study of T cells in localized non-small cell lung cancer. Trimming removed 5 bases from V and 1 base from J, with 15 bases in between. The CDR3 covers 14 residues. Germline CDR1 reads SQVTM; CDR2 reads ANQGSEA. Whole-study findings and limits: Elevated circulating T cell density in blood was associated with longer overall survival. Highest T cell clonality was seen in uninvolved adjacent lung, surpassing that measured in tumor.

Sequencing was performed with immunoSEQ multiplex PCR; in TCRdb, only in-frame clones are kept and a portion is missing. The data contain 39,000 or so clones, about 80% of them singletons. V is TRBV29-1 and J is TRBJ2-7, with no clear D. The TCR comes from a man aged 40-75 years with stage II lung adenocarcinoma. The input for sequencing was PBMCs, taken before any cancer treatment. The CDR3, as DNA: TGCAGCGTTTTGGACCCCTATAATTCCTACGAGCAGTACTTC. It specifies CSVLDPYNSYEQYF.